One T cell receptor beta chain is described in this entry. The PCR was carried out with 60 Vbeta primers and 13 Jbeta primers. Clones were sequenced by immunoSEQ multiplex PCR, and TCRdb holds only the in-frame ones, with some missing. The sample includes about 160,000 clones, 82% of them seen just once. CDR1 and CDR2 (germline): SGHNT, YYREEE (reference sequence). V shed 3 bases, J shed 1 base, and the junction held 7 bases outside the gene matches. This CDR3 spans 16 amino acids. This specimen belongs to a study of cytomegalovirus exposure and HLA in healthy donors. The V call is TRBV5-4, the J call TRBJ2-5; TRBD2 matches at 9 bases. The sample comprised PBMCs. This receptor was obtained from a man over 45 in good health and CMV-seropositive. The CDR3 protein is CASSSGAGGTQETQYF. CDR3 DNA: TGTGCCAGCAGCTCTGGGGCGGGGGGGACCCAAGAGACCCAGTACTTC.